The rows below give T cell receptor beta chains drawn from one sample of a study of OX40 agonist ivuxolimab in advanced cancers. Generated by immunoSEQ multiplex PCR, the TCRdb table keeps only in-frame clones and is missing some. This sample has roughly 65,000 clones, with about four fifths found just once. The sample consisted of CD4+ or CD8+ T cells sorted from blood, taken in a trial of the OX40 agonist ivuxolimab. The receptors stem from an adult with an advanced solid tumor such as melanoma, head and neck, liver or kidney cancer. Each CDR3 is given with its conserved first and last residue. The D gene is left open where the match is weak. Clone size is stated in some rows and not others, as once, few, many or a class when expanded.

CDR3 protein: CSVSGTPPGELFF
CDR3 DNA: TGCAGCGTTAGTGGGACCCCGCCCGGGGAGCTGTTTTTT
J gene: TRBJ2-2
clone size: .
V gene: TRBV29-1
D gene: .

CDR3 protein: CAHSDRNTIYF
CDR3 DNA: TGTGCCCACTCAGACCGAAACACCATATATTTT
J gene: TRBJ1-3
clone size: .
V gene: TRBV30
D gene: .

CDR3 protein: CASRLGGGANEQFF
CDR3 DNA: TGTGCCAGCAGACTCGGGGGAGGGGCAAATGAGCAGTTCTTC
J gene: TRBJ2-1
clone size: once
V gene: TRBV19
D gene: TRBD2

CDR3 protein: CASSSGQGAQETQYF
CDR3 DNA: TGTGCCAGCTCATCGGGACAGGGGGCTCAAGAGACCCAGTACTTC
J gene: TRBJ2-5
clone size: once
V gene: TRBV18
D gene: TRBD1

CDR3 protein: CASRRTGGRRGDGYTF
CDR3 DNA: TGTGCCAGCAGGCGGACAGGGGGCCGGCGGGGGGATGGCTACACCTTC
J gene: TRBJ1-2
clone size: once
V gene: TRBV27
D gene: TRBD1

CDR3 protein: CASSIGASSYEQYF
CDR3 DNA: TGTGCCAGTAGTATTGGGGCGAGCTCCTACGAGCAGTACTTC
J gene: TRBJ2-7
clone size: .
V gene: TRBV19
D gene: .

CDR3 protein: CASSVGGGWVETQYF
CDR3 DNA: TGTGCCAGCAGCGTAGGTGGGGGTTGGGTGGAGACCCAGTACTTC
J gene: TRBJ2-5
clone size: once
V gene: TRBV9
D gene: .

CDR3 protein: CASSPMNEKLFF
CDR3 DNA: TGTGCCAGCTCACCGATGAATGAAAAACTGTTTTTT
J gene: TRBJ1-4
clone size: .
V gene: TRBV18
D gene: .

CDR3 protein: CSVEQAEKNTEAFF
CDR3 DNA: TGCAGCGTTGAACAGGCGGAGAAGAACACTGAAGCTTTCTTT
J gene: TRBJ1-1
clone size: .
V gene: TRBV29-1
D gene: .

CDR3 protein: CSGTRDEKLFF
CDR3 DNA: TGCAGCGGGACACGGGATGAAAAACTGTTTTTT
J gene: TRBJ1-4
clone size: .
V gene: TRBV29-1
D gene: .

CDR3 protein: CASSVVENYGYTF
CDR3 DNA: TGTGCCAGCAGCGTAGTAGAGAACTATGGCTACACCTTC
J gene: TRBJ1-2
clone size: .
V gene: TRBV9
D gene: .

CDR3 protein: CASLPAGRGAPQHF
CDR3 DNA: TGTGCCAGCCTCCCCGCGGGCAGGGGCGCGCCCCAGCATTTT
J gene: TRBJ1-5
clone size: .
V gene: TRBV28
D gene: .

CDR3 protein: CASSRTRGGETQYF
CDR3 DNA: TGCGCCAGCAGCCGAACTAGGGGCGGTGAGACCCAGTACTTC
J gene: TRBJ2-5
clone size: .
V gene: TRBV5-1
D gene: .